Shown below are 18 T cell receptor beta chains from a single sample sequenced in a study of cytomegalovirus exposure and HLA in healthy donors. The study ran its PCR with 60 Vbeta and 13 Jbeta primers. The method was immunoSEQ multiplex PCR; TCRdb's version includes in-frame clones alone and lacks a portion of them. The sample comprises 160,000 or so clones, roughly 80% of which are singletons, and less than 4.5% rests with the top ten. The sample was PBMCs. The receptor source for this set is a man aged 25-45 years in good health and CMV-seropositive.

The chain couples TRBV9 to TRBJ2-3; 9 bases are shared with TRBD2. Germline trimming cut 3 bases from V and 0 bases from J; bases unmatched to any gene: 5. CDR1 and CDR2 (germline): SGDLS, YYNGEE. This CDR3 is 16 amino acids long. DNA for the CDR3: TGTGCCAGCAGCGAGAGCGGGGGGCTGAGCACAGATACGCAGTATTTT. Translation gives CASSESGGLSTDTQYF.

V gene TRBV28 combines with J gene TRBJ1-5; D call uncertain. Germline-derived CDR1 and CDR2 are MDHEN and SYDVKM. V dropped 6 bases and J dropped 0 bases, with 9 bases sitting between them. This CDR3 spans 14 amino acids. The CDR3 DNA reads as TGTGCCAGCAGCCGAGAGGTTAGCAATCAGCCCCAGCATTTT. Protein product: CASSREVSNQPQHF.

The V call is TRBV7-6, the J call TRBJ2-5; 8 nucleotides align to TRBD2. This CDR3 is built from 15 residues. The ends lost 4 bases at V and 5 bases at J; junction bases unmatched: 9. Germline lookup yields CDR1 SGHVS and CDR2 FNYEAQ. DNA for the CDR3: TGTGCCAGCAGCTCCGCGGGGGGAAAAGGGGAGACCCAGTACTTC. The encoded protein is CASSSAGGKGETQYF.

This clone was seen a few times. The chain employs TRBV6-1 and TRBJ2-7, with 10 bases that match TRBD2. V shed 4 bases, J shed 2 bases, and the junction held 8 bases outside the gene matches. The germline V gene has CDR1 MNHNS and CDR2 SASEGT. The CDR3 is 16 residues long. DNA for the CDR3: TGTGCCAGCAGTGCCCGGAGGACTAGCGGTACCTACGAGCAGTACTTC. Translating it yields CASSARRTSGTYEQYF.

The chain uses TRBV6-1 and TRBJ2-7; 7 nucleotides agree with TRBD2. The germline V gene encodes CDR1 MNHNS and CDR2 SASEGT. V lost 6 bases to trimming and J lost 3 bases; unmatched junction nucleotides: 11. This CDR3 is built from 15 residues. The CDR3 spells CASSYLGGYDYEQYF. CDR3 DNA sequence: TGTGCCAGCAGCTATCTGGGGGGGTATGACTACGAGCAGTACTTC.

This sequence joins TRBV4-1 and TRBJ1-3; 11 bases are a match to TRBD1. Germline trimming cut 3 bases from V and 3 bases from J; bases unmatched to any gene: 7. The CDR3 spans 17 residues. CDR1 is MGHRA, CDR2 YSYEKL, per germline. Written as DNA, the CDR3 is TGCGCCAGCAGCCAGGGACAGGGGGAAATTATTGGAAACACCATATATTTT. Encoded protein: CASSQGQGEIIGNTIYF.

The V gene is TRBV6-5, the J gene TRBJ1-5; D remains unclear. The V end was cut by 6 bases, the J end by 0 bases, with 12 bases between. CDR1 and CDR2 from the germline V gene are MNHEY and SVGAGI. The CDR3 sequence is 15 residues long. CDR3 loop: CASRLRQDSNQPQHF. The CDR3 DNA reads TGTGCCAGCAGGCTACGGCAGGATAGCAATCAGCCCCAGCATTTT.

In its sample, this clone was seen a few times. The V gene is TRBV28, the J gene TRBJ1-5; D unclear. The CDR3 is 14 amino acids. Germline CDR1 reads MDHEN; CDR2 reads SYDVKM. Trimming cost V 2 bases and J 3 bases, with 8 bases left between them. The chain's CDR3 is CASSLRGINQPQHF. The DNA of the CDR3 is TGTGCCAGCAGTTTAAGAGGGATCAATCAGCCCCAGCATTTT. The full variable domain, in which reference TRBV28 and TRBJ1-5 provide the parts outside the CDR3, is DVKVTQSSRYLVKRTGEKVFLECVQDMDHENMFWYRQDPGLGLRLIYFSYDVKMKEKGDIPEGYSVSREKKERFSLILESASTNQTSMYLCASSLRGINQPQHFGDGTRLSIL.

The V call is TRBV7-2, the J call TRBJ2-1, with 11 bases identical to TRBD2. Germline V gene data show CDR1 as SGHTA and CDR2 as FQGNSA. The length of the CDR3 is 14 residues. After removal of 4 bases from V and 7 bases from J, the junction contained 3 bases not matched to a gene. In DNA, the CDR3 is TGTGCCAGCAGCTCAACTAGCGGGGGAAATGAGCAGTTCTTC. Translating gives CASSSTSGGNEQFF.

The chain carries TRBV30 and TRBJ2-1; 12 positions match TRBD1. V was clipped by 1 base and J by 9 bases; unmatched bases: 4. This CDR3 contains 14 residues. Looked up from germline, CDR1 is GTSNPN and CDR2 is SVGIG (reference sequence). The CDR3: CAWSGGQGAFEQFF. The CDR3 coding sequence is TGTGCCTGGAGTGGGGGACAGGGGGCCTTTGAGCAGTTCTTC.

This clone occurred once. This chain joins TRBV7-6 and TRBJ2-4, with 12 bases lining up with TRBD1. Unmatched junction bases numbered 6, after V lost 1 base and J lost 2 bases. Germline V gene lookup returns CDR1 SGHVS and CDR2 FNYEAQ. CDR3 length: 18 amino acids. CDR3 in amino acids: CASSLGGTGGSSKNIQYF. The DNA for the CDR3 is TGTGCCAGCAGCTTAGGAGGGACAGGGGGCTCTTCCAAAAACATTCAGTACTTC.

CDR3 sequence reads: CASSLTGTGGTGELFF. In nucleotides, the CDR3 is TGTGCCAGCAGCCTCACCGGGACAGGGGGCACCGGGGAGCTGTTTTTT. The chain is built from TRBV7-2 and TRBJ2-2; 11 bases fit TRBD1. V lost 5 bases and J lost 4; bases outside the gene matches: 6. There are 16 residues in the CDR3. CDR1 is SGHTA, CDR2 FQGNSA, per germline.

V usage is TRBV5-1 and J usage is TRBJ2-6; no definite D call. V lost 4 bases to trimming and J lost 4 bases, with 12 bases between them. In germline, CDR1 is SGHRS, CDR2 YFSETQ. This CDR3 is 15 amino acids long. The CDR3 reads CASSPSVSGANVLTF. CDR3 DNA: TGCGCCAGCAGCCCCAGCGTGTCAGGGGCCAACGTCCTGACTTTC.

The table lists this clone with a few counts. The genes are TRBV28 and TRBJ1-5, with TRBD1 matching over 10 bases. V trimming: 1 base; J trimming: 5 bases; junction bases outside the gene matches: 2. Germline lookup yields CDR1 MDHEN and CDR2 SYDVKM. The CDR3 is 15 residues long. CDR3 residues: CASSLFGTGDQPQHF. CDR3 nucleotides: TGTGCCAGCAGTTTATTCGGGACAGGGGATCAGCCCCAGCATTTT.

V gene TRBV7-9 combines with J gene TRBJ1-5; D unresolved. The germline CDR1 and CDR2 sequences are SEHNR and FQNEAQ (reference sequence). The length of the CDR3 is 16 residues. Trimming cost V 4 bases and J 2 bases, with 15 bases left between them. CDR3 bases: TGTGCCAGCAGCTCCCAGAAGGACTCAGGCAATCAGCCCCAGCATTTT. It encodes CASSSQKDSGNQPQHF.

This chain joins TRBV7-3 and TRBJ2-3, with D hard to call. This CDR3 has 13 amino acids. Trimming stripped 3 bases from V and 5 bases from J, with 9 bases between. CDR1 and CDR2 (germline): SGHTA, FQGTGA. DNA of the CDR3: TGTGCCAGCAGCTTCAGGTCCAGAGATACGCAGTATTTT. Translating gives CASSFRSRDTQYF.

V usage is TRBV5-1 and J usage is TRBJ2-2; perhaps TRBD1 as D (5 bases). Between the trimmed V and J ends, which lost 5 bases and 5 bases, there was a span of 7 bases. The CDR3 spans 12 residues. Germline V CDR1 and CDR2: SGHRS, YFSETQ. The CDR3 sequence is CASSAGTGELFF. The CDR3 DNA follows: TGCGCCAGCAGTGCAGGGACCGGGGAGCTGTTTTTT.

As for this clone: Other nucleotide sequences in the sample specify the same CDR3. The CDR3 region is CASSSKGGRNQPQHF. The CDR3 nucleotides read TGTGCCAGCAGTTCCAAGGGAGGTAGAAATCAGCCCCAGCATTTT. This rearrangement joins TRBV5-6 to TRBJ1-5; D gene ambiguous. The CDR3 contains 15 residues. CDR1 and CDR2 (germline): SGHDT, YYEEEE. Trimming left V 5 bases short and J 4 bases short, with 16 bases between.